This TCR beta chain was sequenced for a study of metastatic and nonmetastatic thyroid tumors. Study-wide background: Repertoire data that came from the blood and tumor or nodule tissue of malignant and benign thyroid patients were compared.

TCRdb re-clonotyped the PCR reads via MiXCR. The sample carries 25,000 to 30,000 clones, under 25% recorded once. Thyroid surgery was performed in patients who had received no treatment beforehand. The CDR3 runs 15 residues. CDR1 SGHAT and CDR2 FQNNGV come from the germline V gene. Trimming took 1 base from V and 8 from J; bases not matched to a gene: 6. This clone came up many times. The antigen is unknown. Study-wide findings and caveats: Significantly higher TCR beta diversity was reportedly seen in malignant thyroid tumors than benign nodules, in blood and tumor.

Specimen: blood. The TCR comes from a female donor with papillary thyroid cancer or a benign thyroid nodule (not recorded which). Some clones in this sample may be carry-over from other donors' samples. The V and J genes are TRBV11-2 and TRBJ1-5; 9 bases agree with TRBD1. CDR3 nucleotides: TGTGCCAGCAGCTTAGGTCCGGGACAGGGAGAGCCCCAGCATTTT. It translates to CASSLGPGQGEPQHF.